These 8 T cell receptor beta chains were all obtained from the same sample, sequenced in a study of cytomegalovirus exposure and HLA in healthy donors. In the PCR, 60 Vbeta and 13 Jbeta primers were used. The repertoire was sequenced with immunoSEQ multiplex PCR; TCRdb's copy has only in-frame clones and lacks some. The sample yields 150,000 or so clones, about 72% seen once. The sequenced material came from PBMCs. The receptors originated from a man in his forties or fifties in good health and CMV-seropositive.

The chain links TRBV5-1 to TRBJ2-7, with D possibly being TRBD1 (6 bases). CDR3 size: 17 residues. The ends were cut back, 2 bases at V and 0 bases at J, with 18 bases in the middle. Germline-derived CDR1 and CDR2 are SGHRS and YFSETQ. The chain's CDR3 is CASSLPTQGGSSYEQYF. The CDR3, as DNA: TGCGCCAGCAGCTTACCCACACAAGGGGGAAGCTCCTACGAGCAGTACTTC.

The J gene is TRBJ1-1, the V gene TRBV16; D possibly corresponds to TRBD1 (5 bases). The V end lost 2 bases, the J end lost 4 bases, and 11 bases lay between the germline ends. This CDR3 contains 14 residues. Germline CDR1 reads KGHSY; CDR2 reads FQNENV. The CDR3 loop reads CASSQRLGGTEAFF. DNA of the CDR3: TGTGCCAGCAGCCAAAGGCTGGGGGGCACTGAAGCTTTCTTT. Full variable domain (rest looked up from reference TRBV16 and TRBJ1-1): GEEVAQTPKHLVRGEGQKAKLYCAPIKGHSYVFWYQQVLKNEFKFLISFQNENVFDETGMPKERFSAKCLPNSPCSLEIQATKLEDSAVYFCASSQRLGGTEAFFGQGTRLTVV.

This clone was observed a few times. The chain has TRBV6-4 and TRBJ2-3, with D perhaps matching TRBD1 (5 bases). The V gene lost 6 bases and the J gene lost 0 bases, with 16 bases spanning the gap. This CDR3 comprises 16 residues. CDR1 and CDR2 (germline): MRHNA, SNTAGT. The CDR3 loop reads CASSQGAGISTDTQYF. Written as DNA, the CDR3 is TGTGCCAGCAGCCAAGGGGCAGGGATCAGCACAGATACGCAGTATTTT.

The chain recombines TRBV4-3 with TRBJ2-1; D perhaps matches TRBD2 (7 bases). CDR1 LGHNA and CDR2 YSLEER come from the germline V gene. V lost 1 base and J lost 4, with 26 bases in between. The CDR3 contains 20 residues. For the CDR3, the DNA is TGCGCCAGCAGCCAAGGGGTGAGGATTGGCGGGGGCCTCTTTTACAATGAGCAGTTCTTC. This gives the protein CASSQGVRIGGGLFYNEQFF.

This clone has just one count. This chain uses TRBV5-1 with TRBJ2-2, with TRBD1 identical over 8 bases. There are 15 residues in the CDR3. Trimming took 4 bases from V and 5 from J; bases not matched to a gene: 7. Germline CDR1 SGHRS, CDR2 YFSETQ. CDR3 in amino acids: CASSTGQGGTGELFF. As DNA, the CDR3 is TGCGCCAGCAGCACAGGACAGGGTGGGACCGGGGAGCTGTTTTTT.

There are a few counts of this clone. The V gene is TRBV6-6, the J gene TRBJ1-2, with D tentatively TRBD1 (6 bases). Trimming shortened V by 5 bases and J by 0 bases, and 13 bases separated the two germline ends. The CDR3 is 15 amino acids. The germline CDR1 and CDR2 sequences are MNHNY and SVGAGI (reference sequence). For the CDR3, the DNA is TGTGCCAGCAGTACCGGACAGCCTCCTAACTATGGCTACACCTTC. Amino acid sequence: CASSTGQPPNYGYTF.

The CDR3 loop reads CASSLVTGTAGYTF. Here the CDR3 DNA reads TGTGCCAGCAGCTTAGTCACAGGGACGGCTGGCTACACCTTC. This chain connects TRBV7-2 to TRBJ1-2; D possibly corresponds to TRBD1 (6 bases). V was pared by 1 base and J by 7 bases, with 13 bases between. The CDR3 extends over 14 amino acids. Looked up from germline, CDR1 is SGHTA and CDR2 is FQGNSA.

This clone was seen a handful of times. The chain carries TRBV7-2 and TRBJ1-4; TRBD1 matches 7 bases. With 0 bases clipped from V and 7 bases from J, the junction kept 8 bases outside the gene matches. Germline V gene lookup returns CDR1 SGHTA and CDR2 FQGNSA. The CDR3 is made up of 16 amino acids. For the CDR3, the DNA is TGTGCCAGCAGCTTAGCGCTTGAGGACAGGTTTGAAAAACTGTTTTTT. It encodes CASSLALEDRFEKLFF.